Following are 22 T cell receptor beta chains from one sample sequenced in a study of T cell responses to AZD1222 COVID-19 vaccine (dated by TCRdb to the early 2020s). This specimen's time point label, interpreted: about 28 days (+/-7) after the second vaccine dose. The library came from the immunoSEQ multiplex PCR assay. TCRdb took over this immuneACCESS table, retaining in-frame rearrangements with V and J assigned. Such tables are incomplete; in checked studies, under half of the missing clones stem from an unresolved V gene, and the remainder is unexplained. The sample has around 44,000 clones on record, 80% to 90% of them singletons. The ten largest clones represent 5.5% to 8% of the sample. The sample was peripheral blood, taken 28 days after the second AZD1222 dose. Receptors were obtained from an adult who received the AZD1222 COVID-19 vaccine.

This sequence joins TRBV5-1 and TRBJ2-6, with a weak D call TRBD1 (6 bases). With 4 bases removed from V and 4 bases from J, the gap between germline ends came to 12 bases. The V gene's germline CDR1 is SGHRS and CDR2 YFSETQ. CDR3 size: 15 residues. CDR3 DNA: TGCGCCAGCAGCGCCACAGGGTCAGGGGCCAACGTCCTGACTTTC. Translation: CASSATGSGANVLTF.

V is TRBV15 and J is TRBJ1-5; the D gene is possibly TRBD1 (6 bases). Germline CDR1 LNHNV, CDR2 YYDKDF (reference sequence). This CDR3 region has 17 residues. V dropped 2 bases and J dropped 0 bases, with 14 bases sitting between them. CDR3 DNA sequence: TGTGCCACCAGCAGATATAAACGACAGGTTAGCAATCAGCCCCAGCATTTT. Amino acids: CATSRYKRQVSNQPQHF. Using reference TRBV15 and TRBJ1-5 for the parts outside the CDR3, the full variable domain is DAMVIQNPRYQVTQFGKPVTLSCSQTLNHNVMYWYQQKSSQAPKLLFHYYDKDFNNEADTPDNFQSRRPNTSFCFLDIRSPGLGDTAMYLCATSRYKRQVSNQPQHFGDGTRLSIL.

V is TRBV7-9 and J is TRBJ1-4, with TRBD1 as a possible D gene (5 bases). Germline CDR1 is SEHNR and CDR2 is FQNEAQ (reference sequence). V was cut by 5 bases and J by 12 bases, with 28 bases left in between. The CDR3 sequence is 17 residues long. Here the CDR3 reads CASSPPRGEGLREELFF. DNA of the CDR3: TGTGCCAGCAGCCCGCCGAGAGGGGAGGGACTTCGGGAAGAACTGTTTTTT.

This chain uses TRBV2 with TRBJ1-5, with 8 bases that match TRBD1. V was clipped by 4 bases and J by 5 bases; unmatched bases: 4. The germline V gene has CDR1 SNHLY and CDR2 FYNNEI. The CDR3 consists of 14 residues. The CDR3 region has the DNA TGTGCCAGCAGTGGGGAGACAGGGGATCAGCCCCAGCATTTT. Its translation: CASSGETGDQPQHF.

The CDR3 protein is CASRDRQRPNTGELFF. The CDR3 DNA follows: TGTGCCAGCAGGGACCGACAGAGACCGAACACCGGGGAGCTGTTTTTT. This sequence joins TRBV6-4 and TRBJ2-2, with a tentative D call TRBD1 (5 bases). This CDR3 spans 16 amino acids. The germline gives CDR1 MRHNA, CDR2 SNTAGT. V lost 6 bases and J lost 0, with 14 bases in between.

The gene calls are TRBV5-6 and TRBJ2-4, with D uncertain. Germline CDR1 reads SGHDT; CDR2 reads YYEEEE. Between the trimmed V and J ends, which lost 4 bases and 0 bases, there was a span of 14 bases. The CDR3 consists of 16 residues. Here the CDR3 reads CASSDPGGVAKNIQYF. The CDR3 DNA reads TGTGCCAGCAGCGACCCCGGTGGGGTAGCCAAAAACATTCAGTACTTC.

The CDR3 region is CASSPTTPTQYF. Here the CDR3 DNA reads TGTGCCAGCAGTCCTACCACTCCGACCCAGTACTTC. The chain uses TRBV28 and TRBJ2-5; the D is unclear. Germline lookup yields CDR1 MDHEN and CDR2 SYDVKM. V dropped 5 bases and J dropped 7 bases, with 11 bases sitting between them. The CDR3 has 12 amino acids.

The J gene is TRBJ1-2, the V gene TRBV5-1, with 9 bases aligning to TRBD1. From germline, CDR1 is SGHRS and CDR2 YFSETQ. The CDR3 is made up of 16 amino acids. Germline trimming cut 4 bases from V and 0 bases from J; bases unmatched to any gene: 7. The CDR3 region has the DNA TGCGCCAGCAGCAACCGGGACAGGGATTCTAACTATGGCTACACCTTC. Its translation: CASSNRDRDSNYGYTF.

The chain employs TRBV29-1 and TRBJ2-3, with TRBD1 matching over 12 bases. V shed 6 bases and J 5 bases; nucleotides not matched to a gene: 6. Germline V gives CDR1 SQVTM, CDR2 ANQGSEA. This CDR3 is built from 14 residues. CDR3 bases: TGCAGCGTGGGGGGACAGGGGGCGCGAGATACGCAGTATTTT. This sequence encodes CSVGGQGARDTQYF.

The count of this clone is one. The V gene is TRBV18, the J gene TRBJ1-1, with 11 bases matching TRBD1. The CDR3 contains 13 residues. V was pared by 6 bases and J by 11 bases, with 8 bases of the junction left unmatched. Per germline, CDR1 KGHSH and CDR2 LQKENI. The CDR3 spells CASSLGQGAWAFF. The CDR3 DNA sequence: TGTGCCAGCTCCCTCGGACAGGGGGCTTGGGCTTTCTTT.

The chain carries TRBV2 and TRBJ2-7; D remains ambiguous. Trimming left V 2 bases short and J 3 bases short, with 5 bases between. Germline-derived CDR1 and CDR2 are SNHLY and FYNNEI. The CDR3 is 12 amino acids. The CDR3 loop reads CASSENYYEQYF. CDR3 sequence (DNA): TGTGCCAGCAGTGAAAACTACTACGAGCAGTACTTC. Full variable domain (remainder filled in from reference TRBV2 and TRBJ2-7): EPEVTQTPSHQVTQMGQEVILRCVPISNHLYFYWYRQILGQKVEFLVSFYNNEISEKSEIFDDQFSVERPDGSNFTLKIRSTKLEDSAMYFCASSENYYEQYFGPGTRLTVT.

The table lists this clone with a count of one. DNA for the CDR3: TGTGCCAGCACCGGGGCCGGGTTGGCCTGGTCCGACACCGGGGAGCTGTTTTTT. This sequence encodes CASTGAGLAWSDTGELFF. The V and J genes are TRBV5-8 and TRBJ2-2, with D perhaps matching TRBD1 or TRBD2 (5 bases each). The length of the CDR3 is 18 residues. Per germline, CDR1 SGHTS and CDR2 YDEGEE. Trimming stripped 6 bases from V and 3 bases from J, with 24 bases between.

The rearrangement joins TRBV3-1 (or the pseudogene TRBV3-2) to TRBJ1-1; 7 nucleotides match TRBD1. The CDR3 loop spans 13 amino acids. Unmatched junction bases numbered 0, after V lost 0 bases and J lost 5 bases. Germline V gene sequence: CDR1 LGHDT, CDR2 YNNKEL (reference sequence). CDR3 region: CASSQEQGTEAFF. Written as DNA, the CDR3 is TGTGCCAGCAGCCAAGAACAGGGGACTGAAGCTTTCTTT.

V is TRBV7-6 and J is TRBJ1-2; 12 nucleotides align to TRBD1. Trimming took 5 bases from V and 4 from J; bases not matched to a gene: 8. The CDR3 is made up of 16 amino acids. The germline gives CDR1 SGHVS, CDR2 FNYEAQ. This chain's CDR3 is CASSPGQGAVAYGYTF. DNA for the CDR3: TGTGCCAGCAGCCCGGGACAGGGGGCTGTTGCCTATGGCTACACCTTC. Complete variable domain (other parts from reference TRBV7-6 and TRBJ1-2): GAGVSQSPRYKVTKRGQDVALRCDPISGHVSLYWYRQALGQGPEFLTYFNYEAQQDKSGLPNDRFSAERPEGSISTLTIQRTEQRDSAMYRCASSPGQGAVAYGYTFGSGTRLTVV.

J is TRBJ2-7 and V is TRBV7-2, with D unresolved. CDR1 is SGHTA, CDR2 FQGNSA, per germline. This CDR3 has 15 residues. Trimming removed 2 bases from V and 3 bases from J, with 14 bases in between. Here the CDR3 reads CASSLKPGNLYEQYF. In DNA form, the CDR3 reads TGTGCCAGCAGCTTAAAGCCAGGAAATCTCTACGAGCAGTACTTC.

The genes are TRBV4-2 and TRBJ2-1; 10 bases align to TRBD1. The CDR3 is 16 amino acids. The V gene's germline CDR1 is LGHNA and CDR2 YNFKEQ. J gave up 3 bases and V 0 bases, and 2 bases lay outside the gene matches. The CDR3 loop is CASSQDGTGVYNEQFF. The CDR3 region has the DNA TGTGCCAGCAGCCAAGATGGGACAGGGGTCTACAATGAGCAGTTCTTC.

This clone came up once. The rearrangement links TRBV11-2 to TRBJ2-5; D uncertain. The ends were cut back, 5 bases at V and 2 bases at J, with 3 bases in the middle. This CDR3 comprises 11 residues. Germline assignment: CDR1 SGHAT and CDR2 FQNNGV. The CDR3 region has the DNA TGTGCCAGCAGCCCACAAGAGACCCAGTACTTC. This codes for CASSPQETQYF.

This rearrangement joins TRBV11-2 to TRBJ1-2; 10 nucleotides line up with TRBD1. Germline CDR1 SGHAT, CDR2 FQNNGV. With V trimmed by 5 bases and J by 2 bases, 8 bases remained unmatched. The CDR3 is made up of 16 amino acids. The CDR3 DNA is TGTGCCAGCAGCCGATCGAGACAGGGGGCAAACTATGGCTACACCTTC. It is translated as CASSRSRQGANYGYTF.

The chain recombines TRBV6-2 or TRBV6-3 with TRBJ2-7, with D possibly TRBD1 on 5 matching bases. Looked up from germline, CDR1 is MNHEY and CDR2 is SVGEGT. The CDR3 consists of 12 residues. The V end was cut by 5 bases, the J end by 3 bases, with 8 bases between. The CDR3 loop is CASSRQGYEQYF. Here the CDR3 DNA reads TGTGCCAGCAGTCGTCAGGGCTACGAGCAGTACTTC.

The chain carries TRBV4-3 and TRBJ2-5, with 9 bases identical to TRBD1. The CDR3 consists of 15 residues. Looked up from germline, CDR1 is LGHNA and CDR2 is YSLEER. Trimming took 3 bases from V and 5 from J; bases not matched to a gene: 7. The CDR3 loop is CASSQAGTGWETQYF. CDR3 nucleotides: TGCGCCAGCAGCCAGGCCGGGACAGGGTGGGAGACCCAGTACTTC.

CDR3: CASSPSWLQREGGELFF. The DNA for the CDR3 is TGTGCCAGCAGCCCCTCGTGGTTGCAGCGGGAAGGCGGGGAGCTGTTTTTT. The rearrangement joins TRBV4-2 to TRBJ2-2, with 7 bases aligning to TRBD2. This CDR3 is built from 17 residues. Germline values: CDR1 LGHNA, CDR2 YNFKEQ. V lost 4 bases to trimming and J lost 7 bases; unmatched junction nucleotides: 15.

The rearrangement uses TRBV6-1 and TRBJ1-5, with D possibly TRBD1 on 6 matching bases. V was trimmed by 1 base and J by 7 bases, leaving 17 bases between them. Germline values: CDR1 MNHNS, CDR2 SASEGT. There are 16 residues in the CDR3. For the CDR3, the DNA is TGTGCCAGCAGTGAAGTGGCTACAGGGTCCGGACAGCCCCAGCATTTT. It encodes CASSEVATGSGQPQHF.